There are a few counts of the clone carrying this TCR beta chain. The data belong to a study of human T cells and chemical hapten exposure. As for the study in general: Patients were given diphenylcyclopropenone on the scalp weekly across the roughly 24-week study.

Germline assignment: CDR1 SGHTA and CDR2 FQGTGA. The CDR3 runs 15 residues. V lost 4 bases and J lost 3; bases outside the gene matches: 7. Original processing notes: Per sample, the median was roughly 96,000 TCRs, with values from about 22,000 to 700,000. TCRdb itself ran the RACE reads through MiXCR, one entry per CDR3 protein. TCRdb assigned the V and J calls; the authors' analysis was not used. Counted here are 100,000 or so distinct CDR3 sequences, about 34% occurring once; the ten biggest clones make up approximately 3%. The time point is: patch test 3, about 24 weeks after DPC sensitization. Described treatment: therapeutic diphenylcyclopropenone sensitization with weekly scalp DPC. RNA extraction used unfractionated whole blood as the source of total RNA.

The V call is TRBV7-3, the J call TRBJ2-3, with 7 nucleotides matching TRBD1. The TCR was taken from a man aged 35 to 55 with alopecia areata. Some clones in this sample may be carry-over from other donors' samples. The source material was whole blood, sampled in connection with sensitization to the hapten diphenylcyclopropenone (DPC). CDR3 coding DNA: TGTGCCAGCAGCTCAACAGGGGCAGGAACAGATACGCAGTATTTT. Translated, it gives CASSSTGAGTDTQYF.